The T cell receptor (beta chain) under discussion was sequenced for a study of T cell changes during pregnancy in multiple sclerosis (dated by TCRdb to the late 2010s). Regarding the study in general: Changes in the T cell repertoire over the course of pregnancy were examined in this study in women with multiple sclerosis.

The CDR3 sequence holds 14 residues, the cysteine and phenylalanine included. Just CDR3 DNA is preserved here, 42 bases in frame from base 1. Clipping removes 0 bases from V and 5 bases from J, with 3 as the unmatched junction base count. For CDR1 and CDR2, the germline V gene lists LGHNA and YSLEER. The receptor library was made with the immunoSEQ multiplex PCR assay. TCRdb obtained this table from immuneACCESS and retained in-frame rearrangements with V and J assigned. These tables miss some clones; where compared with another copy, unresolved V genes account for less than half of the shortfall, and the remainder is unexplained. This sample has about 130,000 clones in its table, and roughly 96% of those were observed once. The ten top clones hold around 0.4% of the sample. This clone was counted a single time. Its recognized antigen is unknown. Base qualities are not provided; no much larger clone lies one nucleotide away.

The chain is encoded by TRBV4-3 joined to TRBJ1-1, with 7 bases matching TRBD1. Sample: peripheral blood, taken after pregnancy. This clonotype originated in a female donor with multiple sclerosis, enrolled in a pregnancy study. The CDR3 in this case is CASSQDRGWTEAFF. The nucleotides are TGCGCCAGCAGCCAAGACAGGGGGTGGACTGAAGCTTTCTTT.